This TCR beta chain stems from a study of shared clonotypes between healthy human individuals. Study-level findings and limits: Some naive CD4 clonotypes, about 5.5%, turned up in common across four donors.

As handled by the study authors: ImmunoSEQ yielded junction-only sequences lacking quality scores, so filtering differed. Assay: immunoSEQ multiplex PCR; the TCRdb copy retains only in-frame clones and omits some. V, J and clone size derive from that table, while D and trimming were established from the DNA sequence. The profile covers 2 million or so clones, with around 95% appearing a single time and 0.1% to 0.15% taken by the ten largest. Details on this clone: Its antigen is still unknown.

Memory CD4+ cells were the fraction left after CD45RA+ naive selection. The trim removed 4 bases at V and 4 bases at J, leaving 7 bases unmatched. The CDR3 is 15 amino acids. Germline CDR1 reads SEHNR; CDR2 reads FQNEAQ (reference sequence). The TCR comes from a man between 18 and 29 years old in good health. V and J are TRBV7-9 and TRBJ2-7, with TRBD1 matching over 10 bases. The sample taken for sequencing was naive CD4+ T cells sorted from blood. Subset given: CD45RA+ positively selected. The CDR3 spells CASSSDRGFVYEQYF. In DNA, the CDR3 is TGTGCCAGCAGCTCGGACAGGGGGTTTGTGTACGAGCAGTACTTC.